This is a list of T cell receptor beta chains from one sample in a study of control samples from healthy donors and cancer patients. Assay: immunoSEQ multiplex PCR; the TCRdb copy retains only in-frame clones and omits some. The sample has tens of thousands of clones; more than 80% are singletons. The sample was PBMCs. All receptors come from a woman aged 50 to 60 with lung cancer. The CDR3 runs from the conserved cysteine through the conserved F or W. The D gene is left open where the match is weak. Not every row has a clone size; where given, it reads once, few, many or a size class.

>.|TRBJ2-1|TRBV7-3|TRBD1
TGTGCCAGCTCGACAGGGGGCGGAATAAATGAGCAGTTCTTC
CASSTGGGINEQFF
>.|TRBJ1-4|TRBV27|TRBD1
TGTGCCACCCTGGACAGGGGACACGAAAAACTGTTTTTT
CATLDRGHEKLFF
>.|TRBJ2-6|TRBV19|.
TGTGCCAGTAGTATTACGGGGTATGGGGCCAACGTCCTGACTTTC
CASSITGYGANVLTF
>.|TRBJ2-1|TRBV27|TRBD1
TGTGCCAGCAGTTTGGGCGCGGACAGGGGAAGTAAAGAGCAGTTCTTC
CASSLGADRGSKEQFF
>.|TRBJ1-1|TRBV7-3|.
TGTGCCAGCAGCGTAAGGGGGGACACTGAAGCTTTCTTT
CASSVRGDTEAFF
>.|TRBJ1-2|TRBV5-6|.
TGTGCCAGCAGCTCTCGACGGCAACTCACCCCCTTTGGCTACACCTTC
CASSSRRQLTPFGYTF
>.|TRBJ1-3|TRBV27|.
TGTGCCAGCAGTCCGGGCGGCCCCTCTGGAAACACCATATATTTT
CASSPGGPSGNTIYF
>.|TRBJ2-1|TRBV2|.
TGTGCCAGCAGGAATTCTGAGAGCTCCTACAATGAGCAGTTCTTC
CASRNSESSYNEQFF
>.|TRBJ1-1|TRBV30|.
TGTGCCTGGACCGACAGGAACCACTATGAAGCTTTCTTT
CAWTDRNHYEAFF
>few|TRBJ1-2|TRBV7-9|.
TGTGCCAGCAGCTTAGTTCAACTCGGAAACTATGGCTACACCTTC
CASSLVQLGNYGYTF
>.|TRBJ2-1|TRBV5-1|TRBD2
TGCGTCACGTCTAGCGGGGGGCCGCAAAGCTCCTACAATGAGCAGTTCTTC
CVTSSGGPQSSYNEQFF
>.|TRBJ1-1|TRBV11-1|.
TGTGCCAGCAGTTTCCGGCGGGGCACTGAAGCTTTCTTT
CASSFRRGTEAFF
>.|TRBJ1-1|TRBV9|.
TGTGCCAGCAGCGTAGGCCCAGGGAACACTGAAGCTTTCTTT
CASSVGPGNTEAFF
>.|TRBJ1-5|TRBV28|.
TGTGCCAGCAGTTCCTCACAAAATCAGCCCCAGCATTTT
CASSSSQNQPQHF
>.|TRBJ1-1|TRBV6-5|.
TGTGCCAGCAGTACCACTGTTCCGCCCCAAGCTTTCTTT
CASSTTVPPQAFF
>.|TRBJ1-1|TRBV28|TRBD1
TGTGCCAGCACGACAGGGCATATCACTGAAGCTTTCTTT
CASTTGHITEAFF
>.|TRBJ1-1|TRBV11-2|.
TGTGCCAGCAGCTTAGGGGCCCAGGACACTGAAGCTTTCTTT
CASSLGAQDTEAFF
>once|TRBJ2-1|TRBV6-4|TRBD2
TGTGCCAGCAGTGAGGTAGCGGGAGGTGAGCAGTTCTTC
CASSEVAGGEQFF
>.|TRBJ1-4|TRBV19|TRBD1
TGTGCCAGTAGTATAGGGGGGACAGCTACTGAAAAACTGTTTTTT
CASSIGGTATEKLFF
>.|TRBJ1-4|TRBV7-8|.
TGTGCCAGCAGCAGAGAGTTAGGGGCAACTAATGAAAAACTGTTTTTT
CASSRELGATNEKLFF
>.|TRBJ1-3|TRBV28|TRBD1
TGTGCCAGCACCCCACCAGGGACAGCAGACTCTGGAAACACCATATATTTT
CASTPPGTADSGNTIYF
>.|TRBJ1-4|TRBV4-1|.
TGCGCCAGCAGCCAAGGGCAAGAAAAACTGTTTTTT
CASSQGQEKLFF
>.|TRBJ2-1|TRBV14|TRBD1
TGTGCCAGCAGCCAAGATCGCCTCGGTCCTTACAGGGGCCCACTGAAGCAGTTCTTC
CASSQDRLGPYRGPLKQFF
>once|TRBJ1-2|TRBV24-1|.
TGTGCCACCAGTGCGGGGGGACCGGGAGGCTACACCTTC
CATSAGGPGGYTF
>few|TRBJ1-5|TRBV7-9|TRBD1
TGTGCCAGTACAACAGGGGATTATAGCAATCAGCCCCAGCATTTT
CASTTGDYSNQPQHF
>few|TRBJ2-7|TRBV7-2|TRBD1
TGTGCCAGCAGCAGAACAGGGGGCGAGCAGTACTTC
CASSRTGGEQYF
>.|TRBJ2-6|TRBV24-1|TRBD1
TGTGCCACCAGTGAAAGGACAGGGTATGGGGCCAACGTCCTGACTTTC
CATSERTGYGANVLTF
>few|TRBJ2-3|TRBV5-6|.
TGTGCCAGCAGCCCCGTAGTGTCCCTTACAGATACGCAGTATTTT
CASSPVVSLTDTQYF
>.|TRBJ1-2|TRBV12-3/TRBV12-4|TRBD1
TGTGCCAGCAGCCCGGGGACAGGGCGTCGCTACACCTTC
CASSPGTGRRYTF
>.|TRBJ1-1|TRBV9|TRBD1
TGTGCCAGCAGCGTAGCCCCAGGGGGAAGAACCGACCCTCCAAGAGCTTTCTTT
CASSVAPGGRTDPPRAFF
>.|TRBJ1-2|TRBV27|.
TGTGCCAGCAGTTCAGCCGACACGAAATATGGCTACACCTTC
CASSSADTKYGYTF
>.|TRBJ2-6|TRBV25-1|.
TGTGCCAGCAGTCCCCCTTCCGGGGTCTCTGGGGCCAACGTCCTGACTTTC
CASSPPSGVSGANVLTF
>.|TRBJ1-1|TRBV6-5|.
TGTGCCAGCAATAACAGGGTAACTGAAGCTTTCTTT
CASNNRVTEAFF
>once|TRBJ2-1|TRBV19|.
TGTGCCAGTAGTTACTCAATCAATGAGCAGTTCTTC
CASSYSINEQFF
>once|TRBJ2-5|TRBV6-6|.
TGTGCCAGCAGGCCGCTAGGGGCGGGAGAGACCCAGTACTTC
CASRPLGAGETQYF
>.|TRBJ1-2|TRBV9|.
TGTGCCAGCAGCGTATGGAATACTAACTATGGCTACACCTTC
CASSVWNTNYGYTF
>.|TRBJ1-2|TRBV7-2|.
TGTGCCAGCAGCGGGGACTCCCTTCTCTATGGCTACACCTTC
CASSGDSLLYGYTF
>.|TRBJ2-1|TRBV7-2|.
TGTGCCAGCAGCCTCCGGGGATGGGCCTACAATGAGCAGTTCTTC
CASSLRGWAYNEQFF
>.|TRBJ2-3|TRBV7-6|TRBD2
TGTGCCAGCAGCGCCTTAGCGGGGAGCACAGATACGCAGTATTTT
CASSALAGSTDTQYF
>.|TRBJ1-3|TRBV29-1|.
TGCAGCGTTTCAGTCGTAGGAAACACCATATATTTT
CSVSVVGNTIYF
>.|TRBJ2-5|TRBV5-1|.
TGCGCCAGCAGCTTAGTGGGTCCGGAGACCCAGTACTTC
CASSLVGPETQYF
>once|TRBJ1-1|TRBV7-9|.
TGTGCCAGCAGCTTCGGAGATGTTGGGATGAACACTGAAGCTTTCTTT
CASSFGDVGMNTEAFF
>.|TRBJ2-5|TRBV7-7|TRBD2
TGTGCCAGCAGCCCACTAGCGGGGGCGGGAGAGACCCAGTACTTC
CASSPLAGAGETQYF
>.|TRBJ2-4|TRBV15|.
TGTGCCACCAGCAGAGGGCAGGCAGGCATAGCCAAAAACATTCAGTACTTC
CATSRGQAGIAKNIQYF
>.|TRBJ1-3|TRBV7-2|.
TGTGCCAGCAGCTTCACAGGAGGTGGAAACACCATATATTTT
CASSFTGGGNTIYF
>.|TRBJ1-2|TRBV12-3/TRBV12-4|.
TGTGCCAGCAGTTTTCTGGGGGGTGATGGCTACACCTTC
CASSFLGGDGYTF
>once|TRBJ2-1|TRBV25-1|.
TGTGCCAGCAGTGATATCGGCCCCAATGAGCAGTTCTTC
CASSDIGPNEQFF
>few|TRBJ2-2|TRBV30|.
TGTGCCTGGTCCCGGGACTTCGCGTGGGGCACCGGGGAGCTGTTTTTT
CAWSRDFAWGTGELFF
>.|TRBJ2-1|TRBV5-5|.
TGTGCCAGCAGCATCGGTAAGGGGACGTTCTTC
CASSIGKGTFF